The 14 T cell receptor beta chains below all came from one sample that was sequenced in a study of T cells after yellow fever vaccination. One entry per CDR3 protein results from TCRdb running MiXCR on the 5' RACE reads. The data contain 95,000 to 150,000 distinct CDR3 sequences, around 7.7% of them seen just once; the ten biggest clones take up roughly 2.5%. Sequencing used CD4+ T cells sorted from PBMCs, obtained about 10 days after the first yellow fever vaccination. The receptors here all came from a man younger than 35 who received the YFV17D yellow fever vaccine.

This clonotype showed up many times. The chain combines TRBV12-3 or TRBV12-4 with TRBJ2-5; D is unresolved. Trimming pared 5 bases from V and 3 bases from J, leaving 10 bases between. The CDR3 is 13 amino acids. This CDR3 is CASSANREETQYF. CDR3 nucleotide sequence: TGTGCCAGCAGTGCCAACAGAGAAGAGACCCAGTACTTC.

This clonotype was picked up many times. This chain joins TRBV12-3 or TRBV12-4 and TRBJ2-3; the D gene could be TRBD1 or TRBD2 (6 bases each). The CDR3 runs 14 residues. Trimming shortened V by 6 bases and J by 5 bases, and 15 bases separated the two germline ends. The CDR3 loop is CASRDTGAQDTQYF. CDR3 in DNA: TGTGCCAGCAGAGATACGGGGGCACAAGATACGCAGTATTTT.

On this clonotype itself: A much larger clone differs from this one at a single base, so this may be a read error. The J gene is TRBJ1-1, the V gene TRBV5-1; weak D call: TRBD1 (5 bases). Germline CDR1 SGHRS, CDR2 YFSETQ. The CDR3 has 15 amino acids. CDR3 region: CASSLSDSLNTEASF. The CDR3 region has the DNA TGCGCCAGCAGCTTGAGCGACAGTCTGAACACTGAAGCTTCCTTT.

Ten or more counts support this clonotype. J is TRBJ2-5 and V is TRBV21-1; the D call in the table, TRBD1, was not verified against the DNA. TRBV21-1 is an annotated pseudogene. The CDR3 has 16 residues. CDR3 protein: CASSNLKQGQQETQYF. CDR3 sequence (DNA): TGTGCCAGCAGCAACTTAAAGCAGGGACAGCAAGAGACCCAGTACTTC.

This clonotype came up a few times. The rearrangement links TRBV9 to TRBJ1-5; unclear D gene. The germline gives CDR1 SGDLS, CDR2 YYNGEE. The V end was cut by 0 bases, the J end by 3 bases, with 16 bases between. The CDR3 has 17 amino acids. In nucleotides, the CDR3 is TGTGCCAGCAGCGTAGAGAAGGTGGGCGCCTCCAATCAGCCCCAGCATTTT. The encoded protein is CASSVEKVGASNQPQHF.

This clonotype was counted at least ten times. The V gene is TRBV18, the J gene TRBJ2-2; TRBD1 aligns across 7 bases. The CDR3 is made up of 14 amino acids. V was clipped by 6 bases and J by 4 bases; unmatched bases: 5. Per the germline V gene, CDR1 is KGHSH and CDR2 is LQKENI. The CDR3 region is CASSPGQSTGELFF. For the CDR3, the DNA is TGTGCCAGCTCGCCGGGACAGTCCACCGGGGAGCTGTTTTTT. Together with reference TRBV18 and TRBJ2-2, the CDR3 gives the full variable domain: NAGVMQNPRHLVRRRGQEARLRCSPMKGHSHVYWYRQLPEEGLKFMVYLQKENIIDESGMPKERFSAEFPKEGPSILRIQQVVRGDSAAYFCASSPGQSTGELFFGEGSRLTVL.

This clonotype was detected many times. The J gene is TRBJ1-1, the V gene TRBV5-1, with TRBD1 as a possible D gene (5 bases). The V gene's germline CDR1 is SGHRS and CDR2 YFSETQ. The CDR3 is made up of 17 amino acids. Trimming cost V 1 base and J 1 base, with 17 bases left between them. The CDR3 nucleotides read TGCGCCAGCAGCTTGTCAGGCAGGGCTGGCGGGAACACTGAAGCTTTCTTT. This encodes CASSLSGRAGGNTEAFF.

This clonotype showed up many times. The chain carries TRBV7-2 and TRBJ1-1; D call uncertain. V gave up 4 bases and J gave up 10 bases, with 7 bases separating them. This CDR3 is built from 10 residues. CDR1 is SGHTA, CDR2 FQGNSA, per germline. CDR3 nucleotides: TGTGCCAGCAGCTCCGACGGAGCTTTCTTT. Translation: CASSSDGAFF.

In the case of this clonotype: A read error may account for a junction end that differs from germline. This sequence joins TRBV7-7 and TRBJ2-2; D might be TRBD1 (6 bases). The V gene's germline CDR1 is SSHAT and CDR2 FNYEAQ (reference sequence). This CDR3 is 14 amino acids long. In DNA, the CDR3 is TGTGCTAGCAGCCTGGGACATGTAGGGGGGGAGCTGTTTTTT. It translates to CASSLGHVGGELFF.

This clonotype was recorded at least ten times. The CDR3 sequence is CASSRAGTGRNEQYF. DNA for the CDR3: TGTGCCAGCAGCCGGGCCGGGACAGGGAGGAACGAGCAGTACTTC. The gene calls are TRBV3-1 and TRBJ2-7, with 9 nucleotides matching TRBD1. The CDR3 covers 15 residues. The germline gives CDR1 LGHDT, CDR2 YNNKEL (reference sequence). After removal of 4 bases from V and 5 bases from J, the junction contained 9 bases not matched to a gene.

This chain uses TRBV5-6 with TRBJ2-7; no definite D call. CDR3 size: 13 residues. Trimming cost V 6 bases and J 0 bases, with 10 bases left between them. The germline V gene encodes CDR1 SGHDT and CDR2 YYEEEE. CDR3 DNA sequence: TGTGCCAGCACCCGAGCAGGCTCCTACGAGCAGTACGTC. Amino acids: CASTRAGSYEQYV.

Many counts were recorded for this clonotype. The chain recombines TRBV5-6 with TRBJ2-7; D is perhaps TRBD2 (5 bases). The ends were cut back, 4 bases at V and 0 bases at J, with 14 bases in the middle. CDR1 and CDR2 from the germline V gene are SGHDT and YYEEEE. This CDR3 comprises 15 residues. Here the CDR3 DNA reads TGTGCCAGCAGCCCCTCGCGGAGGAGCTCCTACGAGCAGTACTTC. As protein: CASSPSRRSSYEQYF.

This clonotype was counted at least ten times. J is TRBJ2-1 and V is TRBV15, with 11 bases aligning to TRBD2. Germline V gene sequence: CDR1 LNHNV, CDR2 YYDKDF (reference sequence). Unmatched junction bases numbered 13, after V lost 3 bases and J lost 12 bases. This CDR3 comprises 16 residues. The CDR3 loop reads CATSSSSGGIRRAQFF. In nucleotides, the CDR3 is TGTGCCACCAGCAGCTCTAGCGGGGGGATCCGACGTGCGCAGTTCTTC.

This clonotype was recorded many times. The chain carries TRBV14 and TRBJ2-1, with TRBD2 as a possible D gene (6 bases). The germline gives CDR1 SGHDN, CDR2 FVKESK. V was clipped by 2 bases and J by 7 bases, with 18 bases between them. The CDR3 is made up of 16 amino acids. The CDR3 DNA reads as TGTGCCAGCAGCCAACCCGGGGCGGGGAAAGGAAATGAGCAGTTCTTC. As protein: CASSQPGAGKGNEQFF.